These T cell receptor beta chains were read from a single sample in a study of T cells in Graves' hyperthyroidism and ophthalmopathy. TCRdb reprocessed the multiplex PCR reads via MiXCR and lists one record per CDR3 protein. This sample has about 200,000 distinct CDR3 sequences, with about 18% found just once. The sequenced material came from blood. The receptors were gathered from a man aged 35 to 55 with Graves' hyperthyroidism. The CDR3 runs from the conserved cysteine through the conserved F or W. Each record gives: clone size, J gene, D gene, V gene, CDR3 DNA, CDR3 protein. D genes are given only for firm matches. Size values are once, few and many counts, or a class for expanded clones, and some rows have none.

clone_size: many; j_call: TRBJ1-5; d_call: TRBD1; v_call: TRBV20-1; cdr3_nt: TGCAGTGCTAGAGATGCCAGCACGGGACAGGGAAATCAGCCCCAGCATTTT; cdr3_aa: CSARDASTGQGNQPQHF
clone_size: many; j_call: TRBJ2-7; d_call: .; v_call: TRBV2; cdr3_nt: TGTGCCAGCAGCGAGACAGACACCTACGAGCAGTACTTC; cdr3_aa: CASSETDTYEQYF
clone_size: few; j_call: TRBJ1-1; d_call: .; v_call: TRBV12-3/TRBV12-4; cdr3_nt: TGTGCCAGCAGTTTAGGGGGGGCGGGCGCTGAAGCTTTCTTT; cdr3_aa: CASSLGGAGAEAFF
clone_size: .; j_call: TRBJ1-6; d_call: TRBD1; v_call: TRBV9; cdr3_nt: TGTGCCAGCAGCGCCCCCCGGACAGGGGTCCATAATTCACCCCTCCACTTT; cdr3_aa: CASSAPRTGVHNSPLHF
clone_size: .; j_call: TRBJ1-1; d_call: .; v_call: TRBV5-1; cdr3_nt: TGCGCCAGCAGCTACACCGGGAACGCTGAAGCTTTCTTT; cdr3_aa: CASSYTGNAEAFF
clone_size: many; j_call: TRBJ1-1; d_call: .; v_call: TRBV20-1; cdr3_nt: TGCAGTGCTGCCAGGGCCAGCACTGAAGCTTTCTTT; cdr3_aa: CSAARASTEAFF
clone_size: many; j_call: TRBJ2-7; d_call: TRBD1; v_call: TRBV10-3; cdr3_nt: TGTGCCATCAGCACCGGGACAGGGACCGACGAGCAGTACTTC; cdr3_aa: CAISTGTGTDEQYF
clone_size: many; j_call: TRBJ2-7; d_call: TRBD2; v_call: TRBV3-1; cdr3_nt: TGTGCCAGCAGCCCCCGGGTAGCGGGGCTCTACAAGCAGTACTTC; cdr3_aa: CASSPRVAGLYKQYF
clone_size: many; j_call: TRBJ2-3; d_call: TRBD1; v_call: TRBV12-5; cdr3_nt: TGTGCTAGTGGTCTCGGGACAGCAGATACGCAGTATTTT; cdr3_aa: CASGLGTADTQYF
clone_size: many; j_call: TRBJ1-5; d_call: TRBD1; v_call: TRBV7-8; cdr3_nt: TGTGCCAGCAGCTTTTCTTCAGGGGGCGTCCATCAGCCCCAGCATTTT; cdr3_aa: CASSFSSGGVHQPQHF
clone_size: many; j_call: TRBJ1-5; d_call: TRBD1; v_call: TRBV27; cdr3_nt: TGTGCCAGCAGTTTGCTTGGACAGGGGGTGGATCAGCCCCAGCATTTT; cdr3_aa: CASSLLGQGVDQPQHF
clone_size: many; j_call: TRBJ2-5; d_call: .; v_call: TRBV5-6; cdr3_nt: TGTGCCAGCAGCAACGTGGTGGGGGCAGGGGAGACCCAGTACTTC; cdr3_aa: CASSNVVGAGETQYF
clone_size: many; j_call: TRBJ1-5; d_call: .; v_call: TRBV6-1; cdr3_nt: TGTGCCAGCAGTGAAGACGGTGGGAGAACTCAGCCCCAGCATTTT; cdr3_aa: CASSEDGGRTQPQHF
clone_size: many; j_call: TRBJ2-1; d_call: .; v_call: TRBV18; cdr3_nt: TGTGCCAGCTCTCCCTTCTCCAATGAGCAGTTCTTC; cdr3_aa: CASSPFSNEQFF
clone_size: many; j_call: TRBJ2-1; d_call: .; v_call: TRBV2; cdr3_nt: TGTGCCAGCAGCCCCGGGCCTGAGCAGTTCTTC; cdr3_aa: CASSPGPEQFF
clone_size: many; j_call: TRBJ1-5; d_call: .; v_call: TRBV6-2/TRBV6-3; cdr3_nt: TGTGCCAGCATTCCAATTCCGGGACGGCTTGTTAATCAGCCCCAGCATTTT; cdr3_aa: CASIPIPGRLVNQPQHF
clone_size: many; j_call: TRBJ2-2; d_call: .; v_call: TRBV7-8; cdr3_nt: TGTGCCAGCATGGGCAGGGGACCGAACACCGGGGAGCTGTTTTTT; cdr3_aa: CASMGRGPNTGELFF
clone_size: many; j_call: TRBJ2-2; d_call: TRBD2; v_call: TRBV20-1; cdr3_nt: TGCAGTGCTAGAGATGCCAATCGGGGGGGGACCGGGGAGCTGTTTTTT; cdr3_aa: CSARDANRGGTGELFF
clone_size: few; j_call: TRBJ1-1; d_call: TRBD1; v_call: TRBV12-3/TRBV12-4; cdr3_nt: TGTGCCAGCAGTTTTGGAGGGGGCGGTTCTGAAGCTTTCTTT; cdr3_aa: CASSFGGGGSEAFF
clone_size: .; j_call: TRBJ2-3; d_call: .; v_call: TRBV20-1; cdr3_nt: TGCAGTGCTAGGCTTGCCACACTTAGCACAGATACGCAGTATTTT; cdr3_aa: CSARLATLSTDTQYF
clone_size: many; j_call: TRBJ1-2; d_call: TRBD1; v_call: TRBV5-1; cdr3_nt: TGCGCCAGCACCCCCTTCACAGGGGAGGGCTATGGCTACACCTTC; cdr3_aa: CASTPFTGEGYGYTF
clone_size: many; j_call: TRBJ1-6; d_call: TRBD1; v_call: TRBV28; cdr3_nt: TGTGCCAGCAGAACGGGACAGGGGCTTTCACCCCTCCACTTT; cdr3_aa: CASRTGQGLSPLHF
clone_size: many; j_call: TRBJ1-5; d_call: .; v_call: TRBV28; cdr3_nt: TGTGCCAGCAGTACCAGGACCCGCTATAGCAATCAGCCCCAGCATTTT; cdr3_aa: CASSTRTRYSNQPQHF
clone_size: few; j_call: TRBJ2-5; d_call: TRBD2; v_call: TRBV7-9; cdr3_nt: TGTGCCAGCAGCCCCGGACTAGCGGGGGGCGAGACCCAGTACTTC; cdr3_aa: CASSPGLAGGETQYF
clone_size: .; j_call: TRBJ2-6; d_call: .; v_call: TRBV5-1; cdr3_nt: TGCGCCAGCAGCTCTGGCGGCCCGTCTGGGGCCAACGTCCTGACTTTC; cdr3_aa: CASSSGGPSGANVLTF
clone_size: many; j_call: TRBJ2-4; d_call: TRBD1; v_call: TRBV28; cdr3_nt: TGTGCCAGCGGGAAGATGACAGGGGCCAAAAACATTCAGTACTTC; cdr3_aa: CASGKMTGAKNIQYF
clone_size: many; j_call: TRBJ1-1; d_call: .; v_call: TRBV18; cdr3_nt: TGTGCCAGCTCAGCACAGGGACGGCAGACTGAAGCTTTCTTT; cdr3_aa: CASSAQGRQTEAFF
clone_size: many; j_call: TRBJ1-1; d_call: TRBD1; v_call: TRBV10-2; cdr3_nt: TGCGCCAGCAGTGCCCCCGGGACAGGGCCTGAAGCTTTCTTT; cdr3_aa: CASSAPGTGPEAFF
clone_size: .; j_call: TRBJ2-5; d_call: TRBD1; v_call: TRBV20-1; cdr3_nt: TGCAGTGCTATCCCTGGGACAGCGCAACAAGAGACCCAGTACTTC; cdr3_aa: CSAIPGTAQQETQYF
clone_size: many; j_call: TRBJ1-1; d_call: TRBD1; v_call: TRBV7-9; cdr3_nt: TGTGCCAGCAGCATAACAGGGGTGAACACTGAAGCTTTCTTT; cdr3_aa: CASSITGVNTEAFF
clone_size: many; j_call: TRBJ1-2; d_call: .; v_call: TRBV2; cdr3_nt: TGTGCCAGCAGTGTACAGCGTCTCTATGGCTACACCTTC; cdr3_aa: CASSVQRLYGYTF
clone_size: many; j_call: TRBJ2-7; d_call: .; v_call: TRBV20-1; cdr3_nt: TGCAGTGCCCGACCGGCGGCCTACGAGCAGTACTTC; cdr3_aa: CSARPAAYEQYF
clone_size: many; j_call: TRBJ1-1; d_call: .; v_call: TRBV12-3/TRBV12-4; cdr3_nt: TGTGCCAGCAGACCTCCGACGGGACCGAACACTGAAGCTTTCTTT; cdr3_aa: CASRPPTGPNTEAFF
clone_size: .; j_call: TRBJ1-2; d_call: .; v_call: TRBV15; cdr3_nt: TGTGCCACCAGCAGAGATTGGGCCCAAGCTAACTATGGCTACACCTTC; cdr3_aa: CATSRDWAQANYGYTF
clone_size: few; j_call: TRBJ1-2; d_call: TRBD1; v_call: TRBV4-1; cdr3_nt: TGCGCCAGCAGCCAAGAGGGGACAGGGCTTTATGGCTACACCTTC; cdr3_aa: CASSQEGTGLYGYTF
clone_size: many; j_call: TRBJ2-5; d_call: .; v_call: TRBV7-2; cdr3_nt: TGTGCCAGCAGCCGGAAGGGAGAGACCCAGTACTTC; cdr3_aa: CASSRKGETQYF
clone_size: many; j_call: TRBJ1-1; d_call: .; v_call: TRBV10-3; cdr3_nt: TGTGCCATCAGTACAGGGAACACTGAAGCTTTCTTT; cdr3_aa: CAISTGNTEAFF
clone_size: many; j_call: TRBJ2-5; d_call: TRBD2; v_call: TRBV2; cdr3_nt: TGTGCCAGCAAGGCTAGCGGGGGGCAGGAGACCCAGTACTTC; cdr3_aa: CASKASGGQETQYF
clone_size: many; j_call: TRBJ1-5; d_call: .; v_call: TRBV11-1; cdr3_nt: TGTGCCAGCAGCCCCGGGCTGGGTGGCAATCAGCCCCAGCATTTT; cdr3_aa: CASSPGLGGNQPQHF
clone_size: many; j_call: TRBJ2-7; d_call: .; v_call: TRBV5-6; cdr3_nt: TGTGCCAGCAGCCTAGGAGGTCGGCTAGCCCCCTACGAGCAGTACTTC; cdr3_aa: CASSLGGRLAPYEQYF